A single count supports the clone carrying this T cell receptor beta chain. Its specificity is unknown. The sample originates from a study of T cell responses to AZD1222 COVID-19 vaccine. Study-level results: Reportedly, nearly half the spike-specific TCRs target unmutated variant regions. Scientists sampled the repertoires only once the peak T cell response had passed.

With V trimmed by 4 bases and J by 3 bases, 6 bases remained unmatched. The CDR3 consists of 15 residues. CDR1 is SNHLY and CDR2 is FYNNEI in the germline V gene. Measured with immunoSEQ multiplex PCR; TCRdb has only the in-frame clones, and not every one. Found here are some 110,000 clones, more than 85% of them singletons; the top ten hold 7.1%. The source was peripheral blood, collected 28 days after the second AZD1222 dose. The sequence was obtained from an adult who received the AZD1222 COVID-19 vaccine. This rearrangement joins TRBV2 to TRBJ1-5, with TRBD1 identical over 7 bases. This chain's CDR3 is CASSVGTENNQPQHF. CDR3 bases: TGTGCCAGCAGTGTTGGGACAGAAAACAATCAGCCCCAGCATTTT.